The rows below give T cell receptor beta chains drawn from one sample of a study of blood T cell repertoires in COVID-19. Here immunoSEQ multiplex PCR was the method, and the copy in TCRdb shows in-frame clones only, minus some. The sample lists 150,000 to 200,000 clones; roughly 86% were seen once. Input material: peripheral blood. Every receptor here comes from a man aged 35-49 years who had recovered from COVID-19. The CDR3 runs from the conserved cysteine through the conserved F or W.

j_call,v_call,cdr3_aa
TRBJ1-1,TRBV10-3,CASTRQSNTEAFF
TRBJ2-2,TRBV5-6,CASDRANTGELFF
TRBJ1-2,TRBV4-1,CASSQGPGQNYGYTF
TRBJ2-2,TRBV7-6,CASSLARGGPSTGELFF
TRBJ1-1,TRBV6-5,CASKRYQGNTEAFF
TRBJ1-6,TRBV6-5,CASSSEWGGGPLHF
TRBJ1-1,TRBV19,CASQAPGQVNTEAFF
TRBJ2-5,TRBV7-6,CASSLGQAGGEETQYF
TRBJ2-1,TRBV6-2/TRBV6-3,CASSTPLQGTQFF
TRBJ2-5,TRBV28,CASRILAGGGQETQYF
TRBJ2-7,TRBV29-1,CSVGYPGQPYEQYF
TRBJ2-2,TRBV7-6,CASSLLRATGELFF
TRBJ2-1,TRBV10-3,CAISELRGGNEQFF
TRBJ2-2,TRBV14,CASSLTFTYTGELFF
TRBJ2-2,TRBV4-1,CASSLRLAGNTGELFF
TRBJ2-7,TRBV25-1,CASSDFYEQYF
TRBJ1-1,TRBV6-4,CASGLRKGGVTEAFF
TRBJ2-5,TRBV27,CASSSVDRGRTQYF
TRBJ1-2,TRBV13,CASSQNPGTVNYGYTF
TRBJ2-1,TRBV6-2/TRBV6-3,CASSSGQGRVLRQFF
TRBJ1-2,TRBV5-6,CASSWTGAANRDGYTF
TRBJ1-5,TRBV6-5,CASNRLPFEPQHF
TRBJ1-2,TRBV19,CASSSPLVGYTF
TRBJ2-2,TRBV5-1,CASTLGQGANTGELFF
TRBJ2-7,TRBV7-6,CASSRSGEAYEQYF
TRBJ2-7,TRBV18,CASSPPRAGKSYEQYF
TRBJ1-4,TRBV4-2,CASSPLGGDNEKLFF
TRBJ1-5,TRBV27,CASSFGGRGNNQPQHF
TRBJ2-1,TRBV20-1,CSASSGSVYNEQFF
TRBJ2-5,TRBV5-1,CASSFSSGTFQETQYF
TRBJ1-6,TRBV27,CASSRRVSPENSPLHF
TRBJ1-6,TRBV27,CASSLLTDNSPLHF
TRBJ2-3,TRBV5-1,CASSLFQPGGTDTQYF
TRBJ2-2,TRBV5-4,CASSLVTGRTGELFF
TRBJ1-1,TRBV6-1,CASSEVDSNTEAFF
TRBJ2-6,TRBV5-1,CASSSTGSSGANVLTF
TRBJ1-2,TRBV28,CASRPGSNYGYTF
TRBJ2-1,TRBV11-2,CASSLERAYEQFF
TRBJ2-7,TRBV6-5,CASTAGTGLLEQYF
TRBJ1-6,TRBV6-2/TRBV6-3,CASSPWTARDSPLHF
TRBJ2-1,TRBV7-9,CAGQDGGGLNSYNEQFF
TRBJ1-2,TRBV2,CASTAGQGLGYTF
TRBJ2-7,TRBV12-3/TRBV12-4,CASSSGGGHEQYF
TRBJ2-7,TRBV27,CASRDRGWEQYF
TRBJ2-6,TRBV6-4,CASSDLALDREFSGANVLTF